The 20 T cell receptor beta chains given below trace back to one sample, sequenced in a study of blood T cell repertoires in COVID-19. Method: immunoSEQ multiplex PCR; TCRdb's copy keeps in-frame clones and lacks some. Of roughly 250,000 clones detected, 80% to 85% appear once; the ten largest clones hold about a sixth. Sample: peripheral blood. The receptors shown here come from a person aged 65 to 85 with COVID-19, enrolled during active disease.

The V gene is TRBV18, the J gene TRBJ2-3; D is possibly TRBD1 (5 bases). The CDR3 has 18 amino acids. Trimming took 0 bases from V and 2 from J, leaving 18 bases between them. Germline CDR1 is KGHSH and CDR2 is LQKENI. The CDR3 coding sequence is TGTGCCAGCTCACCACCTCGTTTCGAAGACAGAGACACAGATACGCAGTATTTT. This codes for CASSPPRFEDRDTDTQYF.

CDR3 bases: TGTGCCAGCAGCTTGTTCGGGACAGGGACCGGGGAGCTGTTTTTT. As protein: CASSLFGTGTGELFF. V and J are TRBV5-6 and TRBJ2-2, with 9 bases fitting TRBD1. Germline CDR1 is SGHDT and CDR2 is YYEEEE. Trimming at V came to 1 base and at J to 5 bases, leaving 3 bases not matched to a gene. The CDR3 totals 15 residues.

DNA for the CDR3: TGTGCCAGCACCCCCCGGCTACCAGGGGACGGTGGCTACACCTTC. Encoded protein: CASTPRLPGDGGYTF. V usage is TRBV5-5 and J usage is TRBJ1-2, with D possibly being TRBD1 (6 bases). Looked up from germline, CDR1 is SGHKS and CDR2 is YYEKEE (reference sequence). The CDR3 has 15 residues. Trimming took off 6 bases at V and 7 bases at J, with 22 bases between the two ends.

The rearrangement links TRBV7-2 to TRBJ2-1; maybe TRBD1 (6 bases). The CDR3 loop spans 12 amino acids. With 5 bases removed from V and 6 bases from J, the gap between germline ends came to 8 bases. The germline V gene encodes CDR1 SGHTA and CDR2 FQGNSA. Here the CDR3 DNA reads TGTGCCAGCAGCGGACAGTTCAATGAGCAGTTCTTC. Its protein is CASSGQFNEQFF. The whole variable domain, filled in from reference TRBV7-2 and TRBJ2-1, reads GAGVSQSPSNKVTEKGKDVELRCDPISGHTALYWYRQSLGQGLEFLIYFQGNSAPDKSGLPSDRFSAERTGGSVSTLTIQRTQQEDSAVYLCASSGQFNEQFFGPGTRLTVL.

Written as DNA, the CDR3 is TGTGCCAGCAGTTCCGGGGTGAACACTGAAGCTTTCTTT. This sequence encodes CASSSGVNTEAFF. The rearrangement links TRBV2 to TRBJ1-1; D is uncertain. Deletions cut 5 bases from V and 0 bases from J, with 7 bases between. Germline loops: CDR1 SNHLY, CDR2 FYNNEI. CDR3 length: 13 residues.

The chain has TRBV29-1 and TRBJ1-2, with D unclear. CDR3 length: 12 amino acids. V was pared by 1 base and J by 6 bases, with 9 bases between. The germline CDR1 and CDR2 sequences are SQVTM and ANQGSEA. The CDR3 DNA is TGCAGCGTTGAAGGGGTCGCGGATGGCTACACCTTC. Its translation: CSVEGVADGYTF. Full variable domain (remainder filled in from reference TRBV29-1 and TRBJ1-2): SAVISQKPSRDICQRGTSLTIQCQVDSQVTMMFWYRQQPGQSLTLIATANQGSEATYESGFVIDKFPISRPNLTFSTLTVSNMSPEDSSIYLCSVEGVADGYTFGSGTRLTVV.

The chain uses TRBV3-1 (or the pseudogene TRBV3-2) and TRBJ2-1; TRBD1 might be the D (7 bases). The CDR3 contains 14 residues. Trimming removed 4 bases at V and 8 bases at J, with 15 bases between. Per the germline V gene, CDR1 is LGHDT and CDR2 is YNNKEL (reference sequence). CDR3 DNA: TGTGCCAGCAGCCCGAGCGGAGGGGGCTATGAGCAGTTCTTC. Translation gives CASSPSGGGYEQFF.

The chain uses TRBV3-1 (or the pseudogene TRBV3-2) and TRBJ1-2; D uncertain. Between the trimmed V and J ends, which lost 6 bases and 4 bases, there was a span of 3 bases. Germline lookup yields CDR1 LGHDT and CDR2 YNNKEL (reference sequence). The CDR3 has 10 residues. Here the CDR3 reads CASSLYGYTF. In DNA, the CDR3 is TGTGCCAGCAGTCTCTATGGCTACACCTTC.

This sequence joins TRBV28 and TRBJ2-7; 11 bases line up with TRBD2. V was pared by 1 base and J by 5 bases, with 10 bases of the junction left unmatched. Germline V lookup: CDR1 MDHEN, CDR2 SYDVKM. This CDR3 is built from 17 residues. The CDR3 DNA follows: TGTGCCAGCAGTTTATTGGACGGCACTAGCGGGAGTAACGAGCAGTACTTC. Translated, it gives CASSLLDGTSGSNEQYF.

The V call is TRBV3-1 (or the pseudogene TRBV3-2), the J call TRBJ1-4; maybe TRBD1 (6 bases). The CDR3 contains 13 residues. With 4 bases removed from V and 10 bases from J, the gap between germline ends came to 13 bases. Germline values: CDR1 LGHDT, CDR2 YNNKEL (reference sequence). In DNA form, the CDR3 reads TGTGCCAGCAGCCCGCCAGGACAGTCAAAACTGTTTTTT. Protein sequence: CASSPPGQSKLFF.

The CDR3 sequence: CASSLASGRPLNEQFF. CDR3 nucleotide sequence: TGTGCCAGCAGCTTAGCTAGCGGGAGGCCCCTCAATGAGCAGTTCTTC. This chain links TRBV7-3 with TRBJ2-1, with TRBD2 matching over 11 bases. The trim removed 2 bases at V and 6 bases at J, leaving 6 bases unmatched. Per the germline V gene, CDR1 is SGHTA and CDR2 is FQGTGA. The CDR3 extends over 16 amino acids.

This clone was seen a few times. This rearrangement joins TRBV5-8 to TRBJ1-5; no clear D. Germline V CDR1 and CDR2: SGHTS, YDEGEE. The germline V and J ends were trimmed by 0 bases and 6 bases, with 7 bases remaining between them. This CDR3 contains 13 residues. CDR3 nucleotides: TGTGCCAGCAGCTTGGTCCCGTTTCAGCCCCAGCATTTT. As protein: CASSLVPFQPQHF.

The rearrangement uses TRBV7-2 and TRBJ1-5, with 8 bases matching TRBD1. Trimming took 4 bases from V and 8 from J; bases not matched to a gene: 7. Germline V gene sequence: CDR1 SGHTA, CDR2 FQGNSA. This CDR3 spans 14 amino acids. Here the CDR3 reads CASSSTGGKEPQHF. CDR3 nucleotide sequence: TGTGCCAGCAGCTCCACAGGGGGGAAAGAGCCCCAGCATTTT. Based on the CDR3 plus reference TRBV7-2 and TRBJ1-5, the full variable domain is GAGVSQSPSNKVTEKGKDVELRCDPISGHTALYWYRQSLGQGLEFLIYFQGNSAPDKSGLPSDRFSAERTGGSVSTLTIQRTQQEDSAVYLCASSSTGGKEPQHFGDGTRLSIL.

The chain employs TRBV10-2 and TRBJ2-2; D gene unclear. The CDR3 extends over 13 amino acids. Germline V gives CDR1 WSHSY, CDR2 SAAADI. The ends were cut back, 2 bases at V and 6 bases at J, with 7 bases in the middle. The CDR3 reads CASSENRAGELFF. The CDR3 DNA sequence: TGCGCCAGCAGTGAGAATCGGGCCGGGGAGCTGTTTTTT.

The rearrangement joins TRBV6-2 or TRBV6-3 to TRBJ1-5; TRBD1 aligns across 7 bases. The V and J ends lost 3 bases and 7 bases, in that order; junction bases with no gene match: 27. CDR1 MNHEY and CDR2 SVGEGT come from the germline V gene. This CDR3 region has 21 residues. CDR3 bases: TGTGCCAGCAGTTATTTTGTAAAGGGTTGGGCAGGGGGGACCAAAGTGCAGCCCCAGCATTTT. It is translated as CASSYFVKGWAGGTKVQPQHF.

The rearrangement joins TRBV29-1 to TRBJ2-1; weak D call: TRBD1 (5 bases). The CDR3 consists of 16 residues. Per the germline V gene, CDR1 is SQVTM and CDR2 is ANQGSEA. Trimming stripped 5 bases from V and 0 bases from J, with 17 bases between. The CDR3 protein is CSVSGSPRSSYNEQFF. The CDR3 DNA is TGCAGCGTTTCAGGGTCCCCACGGAGCTCCTACAATGAGCAGTTCTTC.

The chain has TRBV6-2 or TRBV6-3 and TRBJ2-3, with 9 bases fitting TRBD2. In germline, CDR1 is MNHEY, CDR2 SVGEGT. CDR3 length: 16 amino acids. V gave up 5 bases and J gave up 7 bases; unmatched junction bases: 13. CDR3 amino acids: CASSHSLGGGGNTQYF. The CDR3 DNA reads as TGTGCCAGCAGTCATTCCCTTGGCGGGGGGGGAAATACGCAGTATTTT.

The rearrangement uses TRBV10-3 and TRBJ2-3; TRBD2 matches at 11 bases. Germline V gives CDR1 ENHRY, CDR2 SYGVKD. The junction had 3 bases not matched to a gene; V was cut back by 5 bases and J by 2 bases. The CDR3 is made up of 15 amino acids. Here the CDR3 DNA reads TGTGCCATCAGTCTAGCGGGAGGCTTCACAGATACGCAGTATTTT. Translated: CAISLAGGFTDTQYF.

J is TRBJ1-1 and V is TRBV5-6; 10 nucleotides line up with TRBD1. Germline values: CDR1 SGHDT, CDR2 YYEEEE. The CDR3 is 15 amino acids. The trim removed 0 bases at V and 4 bases at J, leaving 3 bases unmatched. Written as DNA, the CDR3 is TGTGCCAGCAGCTTGGGGACAGGGGGAATCACTGAAGCTTTCTTT. It encodes CASSLGTGGITEAFF.

The chain links TRBV27 to TRBJ2-7, with 7 bases matching TRBD1. The CDR3 runs to 16 residues. The V segment lost 4 bases and the J segment 5 bases; nucleotides outside the gene matches: 14. From germline, CDR1 is MNHEY and CDR2 SMNVEV (reference sequence). CDR3 nucleotide sequence: TGTGCCAGCAGTTCCATTAAGGACAGGCCGGTGAACGAGCAGTACTTC. Its protein is CASSSIKDRPVNEQYF.